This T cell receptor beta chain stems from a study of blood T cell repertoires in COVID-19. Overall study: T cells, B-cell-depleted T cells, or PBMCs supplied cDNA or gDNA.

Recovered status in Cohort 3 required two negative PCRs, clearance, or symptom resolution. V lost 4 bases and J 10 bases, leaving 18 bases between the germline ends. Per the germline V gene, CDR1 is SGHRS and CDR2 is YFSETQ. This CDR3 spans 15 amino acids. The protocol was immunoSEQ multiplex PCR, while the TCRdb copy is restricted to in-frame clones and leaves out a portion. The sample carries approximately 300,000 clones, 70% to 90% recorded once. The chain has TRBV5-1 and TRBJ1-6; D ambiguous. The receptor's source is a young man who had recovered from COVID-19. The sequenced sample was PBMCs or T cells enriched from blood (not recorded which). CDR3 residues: CASSPAVGVSSPLHF. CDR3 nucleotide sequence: TGCGCCAGCAGCCCCGCCGTCGGGGTGAGCTCACCCCTCCACTTT.